The present TCR beta chain was sequenced within a study of cytomegalovirus exposure and HLA in healthy donors. Germline-derived CDR1 and CDR2 are WNHNN and SYGVQD (reference sequence). V gave up 4 bases and J gave up 2 bases; unmatched junction bases: 5. The CDR3 has 15 residues. PCR used 60 Vbeta primers and 13 Jbeta primers. Sequenced by immunoSEQ multiplex PCR; TCRdb stores in-frame clones only, minus some. The sample lists 90,000 or so clones, roughly 80% occurring once. The sequencing input was PBMCs. This clonotype was obtained from a middle-aged man in good health and CMV-seropositive. This chain connects TRBV10-1 to TRBJ2-5; 9 nucleotides line up with TRBD1. CDR3 DNA: TGCGCCAGCAGTGCCCCGGGGACAGGGCAAGAGACCCAGTACTTC. This translates into CASSAPGTGQETQYF.